These 20 T cell receptor beta chains came from one sample sequenced in a study of T cell clonality in common variable immunodeficiency. Study-wide results and caveats: In common variable immunodeficiency, TCR beta chains reportedly carried fewer deletions and N-nucleotide insertions.

Assay used: immunoSEQ multiplex PCR; TCRdb lists only in-frame clones, some missing. The sample includes 25,000 to 30,000 clones, none of them occurring once. These receptors have no identified antigens. The sample was peripheral blood mononuclear cells. The receptor source for this set is a human donor with common variable immunodeficiency.

This clone occurred a few times. The read halts 3 residues ahead of the CDR3 end, with the missing end drawn from the germline J gene. The chain recombines TRBV7-9 with TRBJ2-7; 11 bases are shared with TRBD1. V trimming: 3 bases; J trimming: 2 bases; junction bases outside the gene matches: 0. This CDR3 is 14 amino acids long. CDR1 and CDR2 (germline): SEHNR, FQNEAQ (reference sequence). The CDR3 DNA, read in part, is TGTGCCAGCAGCTTGGGACAGGGGGCCTACGAG. Protein product: CASSLGQGAYE. The entire CDR3 reads CASSLGQGAYEQYF.

This clone appeared a few times. CDR3 DNA, as far as it was read: TGTGCCAGCAGCTTAGCGGCCCCTCCGAACACTGAA. This encodes CASSLAAPPNTE. The full CDR3 protein is CASSLAAPPNTEAFF. The chain combines TRBV7-3 with TRBJ1-1; D call uncertain. Read coverage stops 3 residues before the CDR3 terminus; the germline J gene supplies the remainder. Germline V CDR1 and CDR2: SGHTA, FQGTGA. Between the trimmed V and J ends, which lost 2 bases and 1 base, there was a span of 11 bases. The CDR3 extends over 15 amino acids.

This clone was detected ten times or more. The read halts 3 residues ahead of the CDR3 end, with the missing end drawn from the germline J gene. The chain combines TRBV7-9 with TRBJ1-1; D possibly corresponds to TRBD1 (5 bases). From germline, CDR1 is SEHNR and CDR2 FQNEAQ (reference sequence). The CDR3 sequence is 12 residues long. Partial CDR3 DNA: TGTGCCAGCAGATCGGGCCCCGGGGGA. It codes for CASRSGPGG. In full, the CDR3 reads CASRSGPGGAFF.

This clone has a count of ten or more. The read ends 3 residues before the CDR3 terminus; that terminus is restored from the germline J gene. The V gene is TRBV6-2 or TRBV6-3, the J gene TRBJ1-5, with TRBD1 as a possible D gene (5 bases). Germline values: CDR1 MNHEY, CDR2 SVGEGT. Deletions cut 7 bases from V and 0 bases from J, with 16 bases between. The CDR3 extends over 16 amino acids. The CDR3 is CASTRSGAGSNQPQHF. The CDR3 DNA, read in part, is TGTGCCAGCACCCGGTCTGGGGCCGGTAGCAATCAGCCC.

This clone was seen only a few times. Relative to the germline gene, one junction end is altered; a read error may explain this. The CDR3 extends 3 residues past the end of the read, so its final part is completed from the germline J gene. The V and J genes are TRBV6-1 and TRBJ2-7; D might be TRBD1 or TRBD2, each matching 6 bases. The germline gives CDR1 MNHNS, CDR2 SASEGT. The CDR3 runs to 13 residues. The CDR3 DNA, read in part, is TGTGCCAGCAGAGAAGGGGGGCCCTACGAG. It encodes CASREGGPYE. In full, the CDR3 reads CASREGGPYEQYF.

Turning to this clone: The read finishes 3 residues shy of the CDR3 end, and the germline J gene is used to complete it. V gene TRBV7-6 combines with J gene TRBJ2-6; D may be TRBD1 (5 bases). CDR3 length equals 17 residues. CDR1 is SGHVS, CDR2 FNYEAQ, per germline. The ends were cut back, 4 bases at V and 1 base at J, with 14 bases in the middle. The chain's CDR3 is CASSSGIAGSGANVLTF. Incomplete CDR3 DNA: TGTGCCAGCAGCTCCGGAATCGCAGGGTCTGGGGCCAACGTC.

This clone was observed a handful of times. The read is 3 residues too short to cover the CDR3 end, so that end is filled in from the germline J gene. The gene calls are TRBV6-2 or TRBV6-3 and TRBJ2-5; weak D call: TRBD1 (5 bases). The CDR3 sequence is 14 residues long. With 2 bases removed from V and 1 base from J, the gap between germline ends came to 8 bases. The germline V gene encodes CDR1 MNHEY and CDR2 SVGEGT. Partial CDR3 DNA: TGTGCCAGCAGTTACGGGCAGGGCCAAGAGACC. Translated: CASSYGQGQET. From start to end, the CDR3 is CASSYGQGQETQYF.

Concerning this clone itself: From the germline J gene comes the end of the CDR3, since the read stops 3 residues before it. The chain uses TRBV2 and TRBJ2-7; D is perhaps TRBD2 (6 bases). CDR3 length: 13 amino acids. Trimming shortened V by 4 bases and J by 3 bases, and 10 bases separated the two germline ends. The germline V gene encodes CDR1 SNHLY and CDR2 FYNNEI. The CDR3: CASSVPAGYEQYF. The sequenced CDR3 bases are TGTGCCAGCAGTGTCCCAGCGGGCTACGAG.

This clone has only a few counts. The CDR3 goes on 3 residues after the read ends, and that part is filled in from the germline J gene. The J gene is TRBJ1-2, the V gene TRBV5-6; D may be TRBD1 (6 bases). Germline V lookup: CDR1 SGHDT, CDR2 YYEEEE. CDR3 size: 13 residues. Trimming took 4 bases from V and 7 from J, leaving 14 bases between them. CDR3 bases read: TGTGCCAGCAGCCATACAGGGTATGGTGGC. It yields the protein CASSHTGYGG. The full CDR3 protein reads CASSHTGYGGYTF.

This clone was observed a few times. The read gets to within 3 residues of the CDR3 end, and the germline J gene fills in the rest. The rearrangement uses TRBV7-9 and TRBJ2-7; D is unresolved. V was clipped by 6 bases and J by 2 bases, with 8 bases between them. Per germline, CDR1 SEHNR and CDR2 FQNEAQ (reference sequence). The length of the CDR3 is 12 residues. CDR3 sequence reads: CASRSRAYEQYF. The sequenced part of the CDR3 DNA is TGTGCCAGCAGATCTCGTGCCTACGAG.

Note on this clone: The read ends 3 residues early relative to the CDR3; the germline J gene fills the gap. This chain links TRBV7-6 with TRBJ1-2, with TRBD1 as a possible D gene (6 bases). Germline assignment: CDR1 SGHVS and CDR2 FNYEAQ. The V gene lost 1 base and the J gene lost 7 bases, with 25 bases spanning the gap. This CDR3 is built from 18 residues. CDR3 sequence reads: CASSLGSGAAGGVGGYTF. The part of the CDR3 DNA that was read is TGTGCCAGCAGCTTAGGGTCAGGGGCCGCCGGTGGGGTAGGTGGC.

Concerning this clone itself: Read sequence stops 3 residues before the CDR3 end, and the germline J gene provides the missing end. The chain joins TRBV19 to TRBJ2-2; D is unresolved. The germline V and J ends were trimmed by 3 bases and 8 bases, with 7 bases remaining between them. The CDR3 contains 12 residues. From germline, CDR1 is LNHDA and CDR2 SQIVND (reference sequence). The part of the CDR3 DNA that was read is TGTGCCAGTAGTATTGGGCAAGGGGAG. Protein: CASSIGQGE. The CDR3 in its entirety is CASSIGQGELFF.

This clone was observed a handful of times. The CDR3 is cut off 3 residues early in the read; its end comes from the germline J gene. V is TRBV7-6 and J is TRBJ2-1, with D tentatively TRBD1 (6 bases). This CDR3 region has 13 residues. Germline lookup yields CDR1 SGHVS and CDR2 FNYEAQ. Trimming cost V 5 bases and J 6 bases, with 11 bases left between them. The CDR3 sequence: CASSPQDSNEQFF. The CDR3 bases that were read are TGTGCCAGCAGCCCACAGGACAGCAATGAG. The full variable domain, in which reference TRBV7-6 and TRBJ2-1 provide the parts outside the CDR3, is GAGVSQSPRYKVTKRGQDVALRCDPISGHVSLYWYRQALGQGPEFLTYFNYEAQQDKSGLPNDRFSAERPEGSISTLTIQRTEQRDSAMYRCASSPQDSNEQFFGPGTRLTVL.

In the case of this clone: Read coverage stops 3 residues before the CDR3 terminus; the germline J gene supplies the remainder. V is TRBV20-1 and J is TRBJ1-5; D might be TRBD1 (6 bases). Trimming took 1 base from V and 4 from J, leaving 11 bases between them. Germline CDR1 and CDR2: DFQATT and SNEGSKA (reference sequence). This CDR3 has 14 residues. The CDR3 is CSARVGGMNQPQHF. CDR3 DNA (partial): TGCAGTGCTAGAGTAGGGGGAATGAATCAGCCC.

This clone occurred many times. CDR3 bases read: TGTGCCAGCAGTGCTCAGGGCATTCGCAAAAACATT. This gives the protein CASSAQGIRKNI. The whole CDR3 protein reads CASSAQGIRKNIQYF. The chain carries TRBV6-1 and TRBJ2-4, with D tentatively TRBD1 (5 bases). The CDR3 end is not reached by the read, which stops 3 residues before it; the germline J gene fills it in. Trimming pared 4 bases from V and 3 bases from J, leaving 13 bases between. The CDR3 has 15 residues. The germline V gene has CDR1 MNHNS and CDR2 SASEGT.

About this clone itself: The read stops 3 residues short of the end of the CDR3; the missing end is completed from the germline J gene. The chain combines TRBV7-3 with TRBJ2-2; the match to TRBD2 covers 7 bases. The CDR3 totals 16 residues. Germline loops: CDR1 SGHTA, CDR2 FQGTGA. V was pared by 3 bases and J by 1 base, with 5 bases of the junction left unmatched. The CDR3 DNA, read in part, is TGTGCCAGCAGCTTCCTCGCTAGCGGGAACACCGGGGAG. Protein product: CASSFLASGNTGE. The full CDR3 sequence reads CASSFLASGNTGELFF.

This clone was counted many times. The read is 3 residues too short to cover the CDR3 end, so that end is filled in from the germline J gene. This chain uses TRBV7-3 with TRBJ2-1; TRBD2 matches 10 bases. Germline assignment: CDR1 SGHTA and CDR2 FQGTGA. With 5 bases clipped from V and 7 bases from J, the junction kept 8 bases outside the gene matches. This CDR3 region has 15 residues. CDR3 protein: CASSETSGLTNEQFF. CDR3 DNA, as far as it was read: TGTGCCAGCAGCGAGACTAGCGGGCTGACGAATGAG. Together with reference TRBV7-3 and TRBJ2-1, the CDR3 gives the full variable domain: GAGVSQTPSNKVTEKGKYVELRCDPISGHTALYWYRQSLGQGPEFLIYFQGTGAADDSGLPNDRFFAVRPEGSVSTLKIQRTERGDSAVYLCASSETSGLTNEQFFGPGTRLTVL.

Concerning this clone: The CDR3 goes on 3 residues after the read ends, and that part is filled in from the germline J gene. The chain recombines TRBV19 with TRBJ2-1, with 8 bases aligning to TRBD1. CDR1 LNHDA and CDR2 SQIVND come from the germline V gene (reference sequence). Germline trimming cut 5 bases from V and 1 base from J; bases unmatched to any gene: 4. The CDR3 runs to 15 residues. This CDR3 reads CASSHRTGSYNEQFF. CDR3 bases read: TGTGCCAGTAGTCATCGGACAGGGTCCTACAATGAG.

This clone was detected only a few times. Read sequence stops 3 residues before the CDR3 end, and the germline J gene provides the missing end. The genes are TRBV30 and TRBJ1-4; tentative D call: TRBD1 (5 bases). V dropped 1 base and J dropped 4 bases, with 7 bases sitting between them. Germline V gene data show CDR1 as GTSNPN and CDR2 as SVGIG (reference sequence). The CDR3 extends over 13 amino acids. This chain's CDR3 is CAWSGQLNEKLFF. The sequenced CDR3 bases are TGTGCCTGGAGTGGACAGCTTAATGAAAAA.

This clone was counted at least ten times. The read terminates 3 residues ahead of where the CDR3 ends, so the germline J gene completes it. V and J are TRBV7-8 and TRBJ2-1, with 8 bases matching TRBD2. CDR1 is SGHVS and CDR2 is FQNEAQ in the germline V gene. V lost 4 bases, J lost 6 bases, and 11 bases stayed unmatched. The CDR3 covers 16 residues. The CDR3 DNA, read in part, is TGTGCCAGCAGCTCATTTTCCGGGACTAGAGGCAATGAG. Translated, it gives CASSSFSGTRGNE. The whole CDR3 reads CASSSFSGTRGNEQFF.